Listed below are T cell receptor beta chains from one sample, sequenced in a study of patients and donors after allogeneic stem cell transplantation. In TCRdb, the RT-PCR reads were re-called with MiXCR into one record per CDR3 protein. The table lists 900,000 to 1,000,000 distinct CDR3 sequences, more than 15% of them singletons, with 5.5% to 6.5% in the top ten. What was sequenced was blood, either unsorted or a sorted T cell fraction (not recorded which). These receptors all stem from a human donor who was either an allogeneic HSCT recipient or a stem cell or donor lymphocyte infusion donor (not recorded which). It is not recorded whose cells these are; they may come from a transplant donor. The conserved cysteine and the conserved F or W are not part of the CDR3 here. The order of the fields is V gene, clone size, J gene, CDR3 protein. The listing skips clone size in some rows; elsewhere it reads once, few, many or a size class.

V: TRBV7-9
size: -
J: TRBJ2-7
CDR3: ASSLLMGGIHEQY

V: TRBV20-1
size: few
J: TRBJ1-1
CDR3: SARVSGRGHDTEAF

V: TRBV4-1
size: -
J: TRBJ1-5
CDR3: ASSHRGGQNSNQPQH

V: TRBV20-1
size: -
J: TRBJ1-2
CDR3: SARLPDNYGYT

V: TRBV7-7
size: few
J: TRBJ2-3
CDR3: ASSRTDSTDTQY

V: TRBV5-6
size: few
J: TRBJ1-6
CDR3: ASSSPPGLRSYNSPLH

V: TRBV20-1
size: -
J: TRBJ2-1
CDR3: SAQRLALFNEQF

V: TRBV7-2
size: few
J: TRBJ2-2
CDR3: ASRGGLAYSNTGELF

V: TRBV29-1
size: many
J: TRBJ2-1
CDR3: SVAGTSGTKNEQF

V: TRBV21-1
size: -
J: TRBJ2-1
CDR3: ASSKRGLAPVNEQF

V: TRBV20-1
size: once
J: TRBJ2-7
CDR3: SARGYRYEQY

V: TRBV6-5
size: few
J: TRBJ2-7
CDR3: ASSSTTAGVSEQY

V: TRBV7-9
size: -
J: TRBJ2-7
CDR3: ASSLSGTLVREQY

V: TRBV12-3/TRBV12-4
size: -
J: TRBJ1-3
CDR3: ASRRPGQGAGNTIY

V: TRBV7-9
size: -
J: TRBJ2-1
CDR3: SSSLALTRLYNEQF

V: TRBV12-3/TRBV12-4
size: many
J: TRBJ1-5
CDR3: ASSSGQTDQPQH

V: TRBV10-3
size: -
J: TRBJ2-7
CDR3: AISERKGVEEQY